These 21 T cell receptor beta chains were sequenced from one sample in a study of T cell responses to AZD1222 COVID-19 vaccine. The assay was immunoSEQ multiplex PCR, and TCRdb's table has in-frame clones only and misses some. Of fewer than 120,000 clones in the sample, roughly 92% were seen once. The specimen was peripheral blood, collected 28 days after the second AZD1222 dose. All receptors derive from an adult who received the AZD1222 COVID-19 vaccine.

The chain couples TRBV29-1 to TRBJ1-2, with a weak D call TRBD1 (6 bases). Germline loops: CDR1 SQVTM, CDR2 ANQGSEA. With 1 base removed from V and 0 bases from J, the gap between germline ends came to 18 bases. CDR3 size: 17 residues. CDR3 coding DNA: TGCAGCGTTGAAGGGGGGGCCCCAAAAATGGCTAACTATGGCTACACCTTC. Translating gives CSVEGGAPKMANYGYTF. Drawing the rest from reference TRBV29-1 and TRBJ1-2, the complete variable domain is SAVISQKPSRDICQRGTSLTIQCQVDSQVTMMFWYRQQPGQSLTLIATANQGSEATYESGFVIDKFPISRPNLTFSTLTVSNMSPEDSSIYLCSVEGGAPKMANYGYTFGSGTRLTVV.

The gene calls are TRBV11-3 and TRBJ2-1; 12 bases match TRBD2. The CDR3 spans 15 residues. Germline loops: CDR1 SGHNT, CDR2 YENEEA. After removal of 5 bases from V and 2 bases from J, the junction contained 1 base not matched to a gene. Written as DNA, the CDR3 is TGTGCCAGCAGCCTAGCGGGGGGGCCCTACAATGAGCAGTTCTTC. Amino acid sequence: CASSLAGGPYNEQFF.

The chain is built from TRBV9 and TRBJ1-2; 7 bases map to TRBD1. The CDR3 has 13 amino acids. Germline CDR1 is SGDLS and CDR2 is YYNGEE. V shed 4 bases and J 3 bases; nucleotides not matched to a gene: 3. DNA of the CDR3: TGTGCCAGCAGCTCCACAGGGGACTATGGCTACACCTTC. As protein: CASSSTGDYGYTF.

This rearrangement joins TRBV27 to TRBJ1-6; a weak D match, TRBD1 (5 bases). In germline, CDR1 is MNHEY, CDR2 SMNVEV (reference sequence). CDR3 size: 17 residues. V lost 4 bases to trimming and J lost 7 bases, with 20 bases between them. The DNA of the CDR3 is TGTGCCAGCAGTTCCCTGACGCAAGGGGCGAAAAATTCACCCCTCCACTTT. This encodes CASSSLTQGAKNSPLHF.

The chain recombines TRBV9 with TRBJ1-2; D ambiguous. V lost 4 bases and J 0 bases, leaving 16 bases between the germline ends. Per germline, CDR1 SGDLS and CDR2 YYNGEE. The CDR3 is made up of 16 amino acids. The CDR3, as DNA: TGTGCCAGCAGCTTAAACACAGCCGCCTCTAACTATGGCTACACCTTC. Protein: CASSLNTAASNYGYTF.

For the CDR3, the DNA is TGTGCCAGCAGCCAAACTTCCAGGGGATTTTTCTATGAGCAGTTCTTC. It yields the protein CASSQTSRGFFYEQFF. This chain connects TRBV4-2 to TRBJ2-1; a weak D match, TRBD1 (6 bases). CDR3 length: 16 residues. Deletions cut 2 bases from V and 8 bases from J, with 19 bases between. Germline V gene lookup returns CDR1 LGHNA and CDR2 YNFKEQ.

CDR3 sequence reads: CASSFAAGGSNEAFF. The CDR3 bases are TGTGCCAGCAGCTTCGCCGCTGGGGGATCCAATGAAGCTTTCTTT. The genes are TRBV7-2 and TRBJ1-1, with D maybe TRBD1 (5 bases). The CDR3 extends over 15 amino acids. The germline CDR1 and CDR2 sequences are SGHTA and FQGNSA. Trimming removed 3 bases from V and 7 bases from J, with 18 bases in between.

V usage is TRBV19 and J usage is TRBJ1-1; TRBD1 is a possible D gene (5 bases). The germline V and J ends were trimmed by 4 bases and 6 bases, with 18 bases remaining between them. This CDR3 spans 15 amino acids. Germline values: CDR1 LNHDA, CDR2 SQIVND (reference sequence). In DNA form, the CDR3 reads TGTGCCAGTAGTACAAGGCGGGGGAGTGCATCTGAAGCTTTCTTT. Translating it yields CASSTRRGSASEAFF.

The DNA for the CDR3 is TGTGCCAGCAGTGAAGTTCACGGGGGCCTCTACGAGCAGTACTTC. Amino acids: CASSEVHGGLYEQYF. J is TRBJ2-7 and V is TRBV6-1; either TRBD1 or TRBD2 may supply D (6 bases each). The CDR3 is made up of 15 amino acids. Per germline, CDR1 MNHNS and CDR2 SASEGT. The ends were cut back, 1 base at V and 3 bases at J, with 13 bases in the middle.

Worth noting for this clone: The same CDR3 arises from other DNA sequences in this sample as well. The V and J genes are TRBV19 and TRBJ2-5; 7 bases align to TRBD1. The V segment lost 4 bases and the J segment 1 base; nucleotides outside the gene matches: 0. The CDR3 is 13 residues long. CDR1 is LNHDA and CDR2 is SQIVND in the germline V gene (reference sequence). The CDR3 here is CASSRDSQETQYF. For the CDR3, the DNA is TGTGCCAGTAGTAGGGACAGCCAAGAGACCCAGTACTTC.

The chain joins TRBV11-2 to TRBJ2-1; the D gene could be TRBD1 or TRBD2 (5 bases each). The CDR3 totals 15 residues. Germline CDR1 is SGHAT and CDR2 is FQNNGV. V lost 5 bases to trimming and J lost 2 bases, with 13 bases between them. The CDR3 nucleotides read TGTGCCAGCAGCCCGTCCGGGACCCCCTACAATGAGCAGTTCTTC. Translated: CASSPSGTPYNEQFF.

CDR3 in amino acids: CASSSVSFDRGNYEQYF. The CDR3 region has the DNA TGTGCCAGCAGCTCCGTCTCGTTCGACAGGGGTAACTACGAGCAGTACTTC. The chain joins TRBV7-2 to TRBJ2-7, with 8 bases aligning to TRBD1. This CDR3 has 17 residues. Germline-derived CDR1 and CDR2 are SGHTA and FQGNSA. V was pared by 4 bases and J by 3 bases, with 14 bases of the junction left unmatched.

The chain couples TRBV6-1 to TRBJ1-1, with no clear D. Germline V gene lookup returns CDR1 MNHNS and CDR2 SASEGT. The CDR3 runs to 15 residues. Trimming took off 3 bases at V and 1 base at J, with 12 bases between the two ends. CDR3 coding DNA: TGTGCCAGCAGTGATCTTTTTAGTGGGAACACTGAAGCTTTCTTT. Translating gives CASSDLFSGNTEAFF.

The chain has TRBV4-2 and TRBJ2-3; 12 bases map to TRBD2. The V segment lost 1 base and the J segment 3 bases; nucleotides outside the gene matches: 2. Germline V gene sequence: CDR1 LGHNA, CDR2 YNFKEQ. The CDR3 is made up of 16 amino acids. DNA for the CDR3: TGTGCCAGCAGCCAAGTCGGACTAGCGGGGACAGATACGCAGTATTTT. Translating it yields CASSQVGLAGTDTQYF.

This rearrangement joins TRBV6-6 to TRBJ1-5; D gene unclear. V was trimmed by 5 bases and J by 13 bases, leaving 18 bases between them. CDR3 length: 13 residues. Germline lookup yields CDR1 MNHNY and CDR2 SVGAGI (reference sequence). The CDR3 here is CASSAPPVPEQHF. The CDR3 region has the DNA TGTGCCAGCAGTGCCCCCCCGGTACCGGAACAGCATTTT.

The gene calls are TRBV5-1 and TRBJ2-1; no reliable D call. The germline gives CDR1 SGHRS, CDR2 YFSETQ. V was shortened by 0 bases and J by 8 bases, with 6 bases between the two germline ends. This CDR3 is 12 amino acids long. The CDR3 region has the DNA TGCGCCAGCAGCTTGGTTGGCGATGAGCAGTTCTTC. It encodes CASSLVGDEQFF.

This sequence joins TRBV5-5 and TRBJ2-7; TRBD1 or TRBD2 may be the D gene (6 bases each). V shed 4 bases and J shed 1 base, with 18 bases lying between them. In germline, CDR1 is SGHKS, CDR2 YYEKEE (reference sequence). This CDR3 has 16 residues. Here the CDR3 DNA reads TGTGCCAGCAGCGAGCGGAGGGGGTGGCTTTCCTACGAGCAGTACTTC. This gives the protein CASSERRGWLSYEQYF.

This chain connects TRBV18 to TRBJ2-7; D ambiguous. Germline CDR1 is KGHSH and CDR2 is LQKENI. V lost 1 base and J 2 bases, leaving 3 bases between the germline ends. There are 12 residues in the CDR3. CDR3 protein: CASSPHPYEQYF. Here the CDR3 DNA reads TGTGCCAGCTCACCACATCCCTACGAGCAGTACTTC.

The chain employs TRBV9 and TRBJ2-4; 7 nucleotides align to TRBD2. The CDR3 runs to 14 residues. Trimming at V came to 4 bases and at J to 7 bases, leaving 8 bases not matched to a gene. CDR1 and CDR2 (germline): SGDLS, YYNGEE. For the CDR3, the DNA is TGTGCCAGCAGCCCACGGACTAGGAGGAACATTCAGTACTTC. Translating gives CASSPRTRRNIQYF.

This chain links TRBV18 with TRBJ1-1; a weak D match, TRBD1 (6 bases). CDR3 length equals 13 residues. V was trimmed by 6 bases and J by 3 bases, leaving 11 bases between them. The V gene's germline CDR1 is KGHSH and CDR2 LQKENI. The CDR3 here is CASSPRQDTEAFF. Here the CDR3 DNA reads TGTGCCAGCTCTCCTCGACAGGACACTGAAGCTTTCTTT.

The V gene is TRBV19, the J gene TRBJ2-7; possibly TRBD2 for D (6 bases). The germline V and J ends were trimmed by 6 bases and 1 base, with 16 bases remaining between them. Germline CDR1 and CDR2: LNHDA and SQIVND (reference sequence). The CDR3 has 15 amino acids. CDR3 in DNA: TGTGCCAGTAGACTCGCCGGGACTGGATCCTACGAGCAGTACTTC. It yields the protein CASRLAGTGSYEQYF.